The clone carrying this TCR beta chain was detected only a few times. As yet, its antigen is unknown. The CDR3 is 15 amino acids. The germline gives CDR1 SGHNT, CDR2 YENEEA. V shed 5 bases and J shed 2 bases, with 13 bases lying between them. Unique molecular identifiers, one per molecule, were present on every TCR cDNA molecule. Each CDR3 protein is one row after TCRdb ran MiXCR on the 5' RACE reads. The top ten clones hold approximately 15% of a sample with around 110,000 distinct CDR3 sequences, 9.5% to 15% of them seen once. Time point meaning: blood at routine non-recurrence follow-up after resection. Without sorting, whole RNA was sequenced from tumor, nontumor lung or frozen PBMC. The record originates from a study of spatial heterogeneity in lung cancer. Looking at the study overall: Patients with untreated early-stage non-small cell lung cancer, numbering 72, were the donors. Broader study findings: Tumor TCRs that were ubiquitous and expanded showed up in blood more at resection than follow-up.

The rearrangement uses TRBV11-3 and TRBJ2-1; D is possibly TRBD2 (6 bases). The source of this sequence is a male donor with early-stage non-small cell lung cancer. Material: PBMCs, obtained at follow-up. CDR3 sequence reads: CASSLSGEAYNEQFF. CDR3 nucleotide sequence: TGTGCCAGCAGCCTTAGCGGCGAAGCCTACAATGAGCAGTTCTTC.